Listed below are T cell receptor beta chains from one sample, sequenced in a study of T cell responses to AZD1222 COVID-19 vaccine. Assay used: immunoSEQ multiplex PCR; TCRdb lists only in-frame clones, some missing. The sample includes 150,000 to 200,000 clones, around 90% of them seen just once. The specimen comprised peripheral blood, sampled 28 days after the second AZD1222 dose. The receptors were gathered from an adult who received the AZD1222 COVID-19 vaccine. CDR3s include the opening cysteine and the closing phenylalanine or tryptophan. A D gene is named only where the DNA matches it firmly. Size values are once, few and many counts, or a class for expanded clones, and some rows have none.

V gene	D gene	J gene	clone size	CDR3 DNA	CDR3 protein
TRBV5-1	.	TRBJ2-7	.	TGCGCCAGCAGCTCACAAACTTACGAGCAGTACTTC	CASSSQTYEQYF
TRBV5-1	.	TRBJ2-7	.	TGCGCCAGCAGCTTGGCGCAGGGGCGCGGCCCCAAGCAGTACTTC	CASSLAQGRGPKQYF
TRBV27	.	TRBJ1-2	.	TGTGCCAGCACCGGGGGTGGGTATGGCTACACCTTC	CASTGGGYGYTF
TRBV12-3/TRBV12-4	.	TRBJ1-1	.	TGTGCCAGCAGTTCCGGACAAGAAGCTTTCTTT	CASSSGQEAFF
TRBV10-1	.	TRBJ1-2	.	TGCGCCAGCAGTGATTGGGGGAGATCTAACTATGGCTACACCTTC	CASSDWGRSNYGYTF
TRBV12-5	.	TRBJ2-2	.	TGTGCTAGTGGTTTGGTAGTTGGGCCGTCCACCGGGGAGCTGTTTTTT	CASGLVVGPSTGELFF
TRBV13	TRBD1	TRBJ1-2	.	TGTGCCAGCAGCTGGGGGACAGGAGGAGGCTACACCTTC	CASSWGTGGGYTF
TRBV6-5	.	TRBJ1-1	.	TGTGCCAGCAGTTACAACTTAAAGAGTTCCACTGAAGCTTTCTTT	CASSYNLKSSTEAFF
TRBV7-2	.	TRBJ1-5	few	TGTGCCAGCAGCTTAGGTGGGTCTGTTAGCAATCAGCCCCAGCATTTT	CASSLGGSVSNQPQHF
TRBV10-3	.	TRBJ1-1	once	TGTGCCATCAGTGGGGGCACTGAAGCTTTCTTT	CAISGGTEAFF
TRBV7-9	.	TRBJ1-4	.	TGTGCCAGCAGCTCCCCCTCAGGTGATGAAAAACTGTTTTTT	CASSSPSGDEKLFF
TRBV20-1	.	TRBJ1-5	.	TGCAGTGCTAGTGATCCGACAGGCTGGGGGTGGCCCCAGCATTTT	CSASDPTGWGWPQHF
TRBV6-5	.	TRBJ2-7	.	TGTGCCAGCACCCCCGGTTACAACGAGCAGTACTTC	CASTPGYNEQYF
TRBV11-1	.	TRBJ1-1	once	TGTGCCAGCAGCCCCAACAGTTTCAACACTGAAGCTTTCTTT	CASSPNSFNTEAFF
TRBV9	.	TRBJ2-5	.	TGTGCCAGCAGCGTAGCCGCAGGGCAGACCCAGTACTTC	CASSVAAGQTQYF
TRBV3-1/TRBV3-2	.	TRBJ1-6	.	TGTGCCAGCAGCCAGGGGGCTGGTTCACCCCTCCACTTT	CASSQGAGSPLHF
TRBV14	TRBD1	TRBJ1-1	once	TGTGCCAGCAGCCAGACCGGGACAGGGAGGGGCACTGAAGCTTTCTTT	CASSQTGTGRGTEAFF
TRBV5-1	TRBD2	TRBJ2-1	.	TGCGCCAGCAGCTTGGGTGCTAGCGGCAACAATGAGCAGTTCTTC	CASSLGASGNNEQFF
TRBV5-4	.	TRBJ1-2	.	TGTGCCAGCAGCTTGGATGGTAGGGGTAACTATGGCTACACCTTC	CASSLDGRGNYGYTF
TRBV19	TRBD1	TRBJ1-1	.	TGTGCCAGTAGGCAGCACTCAGGGGGCATTGTGAACACTGAAGCTTTCTTT	CASRQHSGGIVNTEAFF
TRBV7-8	TRBD2	TRBJ2-1	.	TGTGCCAGCAGCTTAGCGGGGACTAGCGGGGACAATGAGCAGTTCTTC	CASSLAGTSGDNEQFF
TRBV3-1/TRBV3-2	TRBD2	TRBJ2-1	.	TGTGCCAGCAGCCCGAGGACTAGCGGGGGGGATGAGCAGTTCTTC	CASSPRTSGGDEQFF
TRBV7-2	TRBD1	TRBJ1-4	.	TGTGCCAGCAGGACCACAGGGGCTATGGGGGAAAAACTGTTTTTT	CASRTTGAMGEKLFF
TRBV5-1	TRBD1	TRBJ2-7	.	TGCGCCAGCAGCTTGGCCGGGACAGGGTTCTCCGAGCAGTACTTC	CASSLAGTGFSEQYF
TRBV9	TRBD2	TRBJ2-3	.	TGTGCCAGCAGCGGGACTAGCGGGGCGGCTAATACGCAGTATTTT	CASSGTSGAANTQYF
TRBV2	TRBD2	TRBJ2-2	.	TGTGCCAGCAGAACTGACAGCGGGATCACCGGGGAGCTGTTTTTT	CASRTDSGITGELFF
TRBV7-3	TRBD1	TRBJ2-3	.	TGTGCCAGCAGCTTAAGCGGACAGGGGACAGATACGCAGTATTTT	CASSLSGQGTDTQYF
TRBV14	TRBD2	TRBJ2-1	.	TGTGCCAGCAGCCCAAAGACGACTAGCGGGAGCAATGAGCAGTTCTTC	CASSPKTTSGSNEQFF
TRBV19	.	TRBJ1-5	.	TGTGCCAGTAGTCACAGCCTCGGGACGTATTTGCCCCAGCATTTT	CASSHSLGTYLPQHF
TRBV4-2	.	TRBJ1-5	.	TGTGCCAGCAGCCAAGATGTGGGAAGGGGAGGCAATCAGCCCCAGCATTTT	CASSQDVGRGGNQPQHF
TRBV5-4	.	TRBJ2-7	.	TGTGCCAGCAGCTTGTCTTTGGGCGAGCAGTACTTC	CASSLSLGEQYF
TRBV3-1/TRBV3-2	TRBD2	TRBJ2-7	.	TGTGCCAGCAGCCAAGTAGTCGGGGGGGGCTACGAGCAGTACTTC	CASSQVVGGGYEQYF
TRBV3-1/TRBV3-2	TRBD2	TRBJ2-1	.	TGTGCCAGCGGTGCTAGCGGGAGGGGCAATGAGCAGTTCTTC	CASGASGRGNEQFF
TRBV12-3/TRBV12-4	.	TRBJ2-7	.	TGTGCCAGCAGTTCCGGCAACTCCTACGAGCAGTACTTC	CASSSGNSYEQYF
TRBV28	.	TRBJ2-1	.	TGTGCCAGCAGTCCGATTATCCCATCGAATGAGCAGTTCTTC	CASSPIIPSNEQFF
TRBV7-9	TRBD1	TRBJ2-7	.	TGTGCCAGCAGCCAACAGGGGGTCAGATCCTACGAGCAGTACTTC	CASSQQGVRSYEQYF